Each of the 22 T cell receptor beta chains below was sequenced from the same sample in a study of vaccination effects on CD4 cells after COVID-19. Sequencing used immunoSEQ multiplex PCR; TCRdb keeps in-frame clones, though not all of them. The sample consists of some 28,000 clones, about 80% of them appearing once. In the ViraFEST assay, antigen-specific CD4+ clonotypes were identified by expansion after peptide-pool stimulation. Subsequent to a culture period of about nine days, CD4+ T cells were isolated. Vaccinees lacked prior SARS-CoV-2 infection and tested negative for nucleocapsid antibodies. Their recognized antigens are unknown. Sequenced here: CD4+ T cells from PBMCs cultured with SARS-CoV-2 spike peptides, sampled before COVID-19 vaccination. The receptors shown here come from a human donor who received a COVID-19 vaccine.

This chain connects TRBV4-2 to TRBJ2-2; unclear D gene. The CDR3 runs 15 residues. CDR1 and CDR2 from the germline V gene are LGHNA and YNFKEQ. V lost 0 bases to trimming and J lost 7 bases, with 12 bases between them. The CDR3 sequence is CASSQERNKGGELFF. The CDR3, as DNA: TGTGCCAGCAGCCAAGAACGTAACAAAGGCGGGGAGCTGTTTTTT.

The chain uses TRBV6-5 and TRBJ2-1, with 12 bases fitting TRBD2. Germline CDR1 and CDR2: MNHEY and SVGAGI. The CDR3 runs to 13 residues. J was trimmed by 6 bases and V by 6 bases; bases with no gene match: 0. This CDR3 reads CASRLAGGNEQFF. For the CDR3, the DNA is TGTGCCAGCAGACTAGCGGGGGGCAATGAGCAGTTCTTC.

About this clone: The DNA is left out, because the CDR3 cannot be placed on it with certainty; the CDR3 is given as TCRdb lists it. This chain connects TRBV6-5 to TRBJ1-4. Termini included, the CDR3 measures 15 amino acids. CDR1 is MNHEY, CDR2 SVGAGI, per germline. The CDR3 reads CASSYFGQGGVKLFF.

V gene TRBV5-6 combines with J gene TRBJ2-5; 8 nucleotides match TRBD2. This CDR3 contains 16 residues. Germline trimming cut 3 bases from V and 4 bases from J; bases unmatched to any gene: 11. Germline V lookup: CDR1 SGHDT, CDR2 YYEEEE. As DNA, the CDR3 is TGTGCCAGCAGCTCCACTTCCCGGGAGGGCCGAGAGACCCAGTACTTC. Translated, it gives CASSSTSREGRETQYF.

The V gene is TRBV5-4, the J gene TRBJ1-1, with D possibly being TRBD1 (5 bases). The V end lost 0 bases, the J end lost 2 bases, and 8 bases lay between the germline ends. The CDR3 has 14 residues. The V gene's germline CDR1 is SGHNT and CDR2 YYREEE (reference sequence). In nucleotides, the CDR3 is TGTGCCAGCAGCTTGGCCAGGGCTAACACTGAAGCTTTCTTT. Translated: CASSLARANTEAFF. The full variable domain, in which reference TRBV5-4 and TRBJ1-1 provide the parts outside the CDR3, is ETGVTQSPTHLIKTRGQQVTLRCSSQSGHNTVSWYQQALGQGPQFIFQYYREEENGRGNFPPRFSGLQFPNYSSELNVNALELDDSALYLCASSLARANTEAFFGQGTRLTVV.

DNA for the CDR3: TGCGCCAGCAGGTCCCTCACGGAAACAGCCGCGGCCAACGTCCTGACTTTC. The encoded protein is CASRSLTETAAANVLTF. The rearrangement joins TRBV4-1 to TRBJ2-6; unclear D gene. V lost 6 bases to trimming and J lost 6 bases, with 21 bases between them. Looked up from germline, CDR1 is MGHRA and CDR2 is YSYEKL. This CDR3 region has 17 residues.

This chain links TRBV19 with TRBJ2-1; D unclear. Trimming left V 0 bases short and J 7 bases short, with 10 bases between. The length of the CDR3 is 14 residues. The germline gives CDR1 LNHDA, CDR2 SQIVND (reference sequence). The CDR3 DNA sequence: TGTGCCAGTAGTATAGATCGTGTGGGGAATGAGCAGTTCTTC. Protein: CASSIDRVGNEQFF.

The chain is built from TRBV19 and TRBJ2-1; maybe TRBD1 (5 bases). The V gene's germline CDR1 is LNHDA and CDR2 SQIVND (reference sequence). With 0 bases removed from V and 1 base from J, the gap between germline ends came to 7 bases. The CDR3 sequence is 15 residues long. CDR3 coding DNA: TGTGCCAGTAGTATAGAAGCAGGGTCCTACAATGAGCAGTTCTTC. This translates into CASSIEAGSYNEQFF.

V is TRBV4-3 and J is TRBJ2-1; TRBD2 agrees at 12 bases. CDR1 is LGHNA, CDR2 YSLEER, per germline. The ends lost 0 bases at V and 4 bases at J; junction bases unmatched: 4. This CDR3 has 17 amino acids. CDR3 protein: CASSQDHGLAGYNEQFF. The CDR3 DNA sequence: TGCGCCAGCAGCCAAGATCATGGACTAGCGGGGTACAATGAGCAGTTCTTC.

This clone was counted between two and nine times. V usage is TRBV30 and J usage is TRBJ1-5, with D possibly matching TRBD1 (5 bases). With 0 bases removed from V and 1 base from J, the gap between germline ends came to 13 bases. The germline V gene encodes CDR1 GTSNPN and CDR2 SVGIG (reference sequence). The CDR3 has 16 amino acids. CDR3 residues: CAWSVLRGASNQPQHF. DNA for the CDR3: TGTGCCTGGAGTGTTCTCCGTGGGGCCAGCAATCAGCCCCAGCATTTT.

J is TRBJ2-1 and V is TRBV28; D is undetermined. The V gene lost 8 bases and the J gene lost 8 bases, with 19 bases spanning the gap. Germline V gene sequence: CDR1 MDHEN, CDR2 SYDVKM. The CDR3 is 14 amino acids. This chain's CDR3 is CASGPFTGSHEQFF. CDR3 sequence (DNA): TGTGCCAGCGGACCCTTCACGGGTTCGCATGAGCAGTTCTTC.

In nucleotides, the CDR3 is TGTGCCAGCAGCTACATAGCGGGGAGACAAGAGACCCAGTACTTC. This translates into CASSYIAGRQETQYF. The genes are TRBV11-2 and TRBJ2-5; 8 bases fit TRBD2. V was clipped by 4 bases and J by 2 bases; unmatched bases: 6. The CDR3 runs 15 residues. Germline assignment: CDR1 SGHAT and CDR2 FQNNGV.

This clone has only a few counts. The CDR3 coding sequence is TGCGCCAGCAGCTCCGGACTAGCGAACACCGGGGAGCTGTTTTTT. Encoded protein: CASSSGLANTGELFF. The V gene is TRBV5-1, the J gene TRBJ2-2, with 7 bases matching TRBD2. This CDR3 has 15 amino acids. J lost 0 bases, V lost 3 bases, and 2 bases had no gene match. CDR1 is SGHRS, CDR2 YFSETQ, per germline.

The gene calls are TRBV19 and TRBJ1-5; the D is unclear. From germline, CDR1 is LNHDA and CDR2 SQIVND (reference sequence). This CDR3 spans 16 amino acids. Deletions cut 3 bases from V and 2 bases from J, with 14 bases between. CDR3 coding DNA: TGTGCCAGTAGTATTGTTACGGGGTATGGCAATCAGCCCCAGCATTTT. It codes for CASSIVTGYGNQPQHF.

The chain is built from TRBV6-2 or TRBV6-3 and TRBJ1-1; weak D call: TRBD1 (5 bases). With 3 bases removed from V and 4 bases from J, the gap between germline ends came to 9 bases. The germline V gene encodes CDR1 MNHEY and CDR2 SVGEGT. The CDR3 extends over 13 amino acids. DNA for the CDR3: TGTGCCAGCAGTTATGGGGGAATCACTGAAGCTTTCTTT. It encodes CASSYGGITEAFF.

The genes are TRBV10-3 and TRBJ1-1, with a possible D match to TRBD1 (5 bases). This CDR3 contains 13 residues. The V end was cut by 8 bases, the J end by 2 bases, with 12 bases between. Germline CDR1 reads ENHRY; CDR2 reads SYGVKD. CDR3 protein: CAIGGRANTEAFF. As DNA, the CDR3 is TGTGCCATCGGGGGACGCGCCAACACTGAAGCTTTCTTT.

This rearrangement joins TRBV18 to TRBJ2-1; tentative D call: TRBD1 (6 bases). The CDR3 runs 15 residues. Trimming pared 2 bases from V and 8 bases from J, leaving 16 bases between. Germline-derived CDR1 and CDR2 are KGHSH and LQKENI. CDR3 sequence reads: CASSPTVTRQDEQFF. The CDR3, as DNA: TGTGCCAGCTCACCAACCGTCACTAGACAGGATGAGCAGTTCTTC.

Concerning this clone itself: Compared with germline, one end of the junction differs, possibly owing to a read error. The chain is built from TRBV7-7 and TRBJ1-5, with no clear D. The CDR3 covers 16 residues. Germline CDR1 and CDR2: SSHAT and FNYEAQ (reference sequence). CDR3: CASSFCRTYSNQPQHF. CDR3 coding DNA: TGTGCTAGCAGCTTTTGCAGGACTTATAGCAATCAGCCCCAGCATTTT.

This clone was counted a single time. The chain has TRBV19 and TRBJ2-7; TRBD1 might be the D (5 bases). The germline V and J ends were trimmed by 2 bases and 5 bases, with 10 bases remaining between them. Looked up from germline, CDR1 is LNHDA and CDR2 is SQIVND (reference sequence). The CDR3 totals 13 residues. Written as DNA, the CDR3 is TGTGCCAGTAGTATATTGCAGGGCCACGAGCAGTACTTC. Residues: CASSILQGHEQYF.

The genes are TRBV9 and TRBJ1-5, with a tentative D call TRBD1 (6 bases). Trimming shortened V by 4 bases and J by 9 bases, and 17 bases separated the two germline ends. CDR1 SGDLS and CDR2 YYNGEE come from the germline V gene. CDR3 size: 14 residues. The CDR3 nucleotides read TGTGCCAGCAGCCCATATCCAGACAGGACGCCCCAGCATTTT. Protein: CASSPYPDRTPQHF. The entire variable domain, with the rest obtained from reference TRBV9 and TRBJ1-5, is as follows: DSGVTQTPKHLITATGQRVTLRCSPRSGDLSVYWYQQSLDQGLQFLIQYYNGEERAKGNILERFSAQQFPDLHSELNLSSLELGDSALYFCASSPYPDRTPQHFGDGTRLSIL.

This sequence joins TRBV15 and TRBJ1-1; TRBD1 agrees at 7 bases. Trimming at V came to 3 bases and at J to 4 bases, leaving 5 bases not matched to a gene. CDR1 LNHNV and CDR2 YYDKDF come from the germline V gene (reference sequence). CDR3 length: 14 amino acids. The DNA of the CDR3 is TGTGCCACCAGCAGGTCGACAGGGCGCACTGAAGCTTTCTTT. This gives the protein CATSRSTGRTEAFF.

The V and J genes are TRBV14 and TRBJ2-7; 7 bases are a match to TRBD2. The CDR3 has 18 residues. V was pared by 0 bases and J by 3 bases, with 14 bases of the junction left unmatched. The germline V gene has CDR1 SGHDN and CDR2 FVKESK. The chain's CDR3 is CASSQEGFERGPRYEQYF. CDR3 in DNA: TGTGCCAGCAGCCAAGAGGGCTTCGAGCGGGGCCCCCGCTACGAGCAGTACTTC. Full variable domain (remainder filled in from reference TRBV14 and TRBJ2-7): EAGVTQFPSHSVIEKGQTVTLRCDPISGHDNLYWYRRVMGKEIKFLLHFVKESKQDESGMPNNRFLAERTGGTYSTLKVQPAELEDSGVYFCASSQEGFERGPRYEQYFGPGTRLTVT.